A selection of T cell receptor beta chains follows, all from one sample in a study of blood T cells in healthy people across ages. TCRdb fed the 5' RACE reads into MiXCR, producing one record per CDR3 protein. This sample yields roughly 1,100,000 distinct CDR3 sequences, of which under 30% are seen a single time; approximately 0.75% belongs to the top ten. This same sample was also part of a study on T cells of mothers and their children.

The sequenced sample was blood. The receptors originated from a girl aged 2 to 10 in good health. Both conserved end residues are part of each CDR3. D genes are given only for firm matches. Size tells how often a clone was seen (once, few, many) or the class of an expanded clone, and some rows leave it out.

>TRBV12-3/TRBV12-4|NA|NA|TRBJ2-3
TGTGCCAGCAGTTTAGTTCCTAGCGCCACCACAGATACGCAGTATTTT
CASSLVPSATTDTQYF
>TRBV3-1|few|NA|TRBJ2-3
TGTGCCAGCAGCCAAGTATATTTGCCAGATACGCAGTATTTT
CASSQVYLPDTQYF
>TRBV20-1|few|NA|TRBJ2-7
TGCAGTGCTAGAGATAGGGGTGACTCCTACGAGCAGTACTTC
CSARDRGDSYEQYF
>TRBV20-1|NA|NA|TRBJ2-3
TGCAGTGCTAGAGATGTAGCAGCTCGCACAGATACGCAGTATTTT
CSARDVAARTDTQYF
>TRBV11-2|few|NA|TRBJ2-2
TGTGCCAGCAGCGCCCCCCCGTTCGGGGAGCTGTTTTTT
CASSAPPFGELFF
>TRBV7-9|NA|NA|TRBJ2-5
TGTGCCAGCAGCTTAGCAGGTTCCCTACGAGGGGAGACCCAGTACTTC
CASSLAGSLRGETQYF
>TRBV4-3|few|TRBD2|TRBJ2-3
TGCGCCAGCAGCCAAGATCCCGGGACTAGCGGGGGGAGCACAGATACGCAGTATTTT
CASSQDPGTSGGSTDTQYF
>TRBV7-2|NA|NA|TRBJ2-7
TGTGCCAGCAGCTTCGTCGGCACAGCCTACGAGCAGTACTTC
CASSFVGTAYEQYF
>TRBV5-6|NA|NA|TRBJ2-3
TGTGCCAGCATCGAAACGGGCACAGATACGCAGTATTTT
CASIETGTDTQYF
>TRBV4-1|few|NA|TRBJ1-4
TGCGCCAGCAGCCAGAGTCGCGGCGAAAAACTGTTTTTT
CASSQSRGEKLFF
>TRBV7-9|NA|NA|TRBJ1-1
TGTGCCAGCAGCGGGTCGGCAGGTAGAAAGGGGGACACTGAAGCTTTCTTT
CASSGSAGRKGDTEAFF
>TRBV12-3/TRBV12-4|NA|TRBD1|TRBJ2-4
TGTGCCAGCAGTTACGGGGCAGGGGGCAAAAACATTCAGTACTTC
CASSYGAGGKNIQYF
>TRBV24-1|NA|NA|TRBJ2-1
TGTGCCACCAGTGTGCGGGATGAGCAGTTCTTC
CATSVRDEQFF
>TRBV7-2|NA|NA|TRBJ2-3
TGTGCCAGCAGTATGGATACAGATACGCAGTATTTT
CASSMDTDTQYF
>TRBV27|few|NA|TRBJ1-4
TGTGCCAGCAGTTTACAGGGGAGGGGTGAAAAACTGTTTTTT
CASSLQGRGEKLFF
>TRBV7-2|NA|TRBD1|TRBJ2-7
TGTGCCAGCAGCGTCGACAGGGAAAATTGGTACGAGCAGTACTTC
CASSVDRENWYEQYF
>TRBV5-1|NA|TRBD1|TRBJ2-1
TGCGCCAGCAGCTTGAAGGCCGGGACAGGGGTCAATGAGCAGTTCTTC
CASSLKAGTGVNEQFF
>TRBV12-3/TRBV12-4|NA|NA|TRBJ2-1
TGTGCCAGCAGCACGGGACTGCTCAATGAGCAGTTCTTC
CASSTGLLNEQFF
>TRBV14|NA|TRBD1|TRBJ1-2
TGTGCCAGCAGCCCTCAAGGGACAGGGTCTTATGGCTACACCTTC
CASSPQGTGSYGYTF
>TRBV7-3|many|TRBD2|TRBJ2-5
TGTGCCAGCAGCTTAACTAGCGGGGGAGCAGAGACCCAGTACTTC
CASSLTSGGAETQYF
>TRBV6-6|NA|NA|TRBJ1-2
TGTGCCAGCAGTTACGGGAAAACAGCTAACTATGGCTACACCTTC
CASSYGKTANYGYTF
>TRBV28|NA|TRBD2|TRBJ2-1
TGTGCCAGCAGCCTCAGGGGACTAGCGCACGAGCAGTTCTTC
CASSLRGLAHEQFF
>TRBV27|few|TRBD2|TRBJ2-5
TGTGCCAGCAGTTTTAGCGGGGGGGCCAGTGAGACCCAGTACTTC
CASSFSGGASETQYF
>TRBV20-1|NA|TRBD2|TRBJ2-1
TGCAGTGCGATTGGACTAGCGGGAGCGTTCTTC
CSAIGLAGAFF
>TRBV12-3/TRBV12-4|NA|TRBD1|TRBJ2-1
TGTGCCAGCAGTTCCCGGACAGGGGGCGTGCATGAGCAGTTCTTC
CASSSRTGGVHEQFF
>TRBV29-1|NA|NA|TRBJ2-7
TGCAGCGTTGAAGATGCACACTCCTACGAGCAGTACTTC
CSVEDAHSYEQYF
>TRBV7-2|NA|TRBD1|TRBJ2-5
TGTGCCAGCAGCCCCCTTTCAGGGGGCGCCGAGACCCAGTACTTC
CASSPLSGGAETQYF
>TRBV3-1|NA|NA|TRBJ2-7
TGCGCCAGCAGCCAAGGGCTCGGGGGTTACGAGCAGTACTTC
CASSQGLGGYEQYF
>TRBV20-1|few|NA|TRBJ2-1
TGCAGTGCTAGTCTCCGGGGAAGCGGTGAGCAGTTCTTC
CSASLRGSGEQFF
>TRBV29-1|few|TRBD1|TRBJ2-5
TGCAGCGTCGAAACTGGACAGGGAAAAGAGACCCAGTACTTC
CSVETGQGKETQYF
>TRBV29-1|few|TRBD1|TRBJ2-3
TGCAGCGTTGAAAGGACAGGGGATACGCAGTATTTT
CSVERTGDTQYF
>TRBV25-1|many|NA|TRBJ2-5
TGTGCCAGCGTAGGGGAGACCCAGTACTTC
CASVGETQYF
>TRBV20-1|NA|NA|TRBJ1-1
TGCAGTGCTTCCCCGGACGCCTCCGAAGCTTTCTTT
CSASPDASEAFF
>TRBV20-1|NA|NA|TRBJ1-2
TGCAGTGCTACCGAGGGCTATGGCTACACCTTC
CSATEGYGYTF
>TRBV29-1|few|NA|TRBJ1-3
TGCAGCGTTTACCACCCCTTGGACAGCTTTGGAAACACCATATATTTT
CSVYHPLDSFGNTIYF
>TRBV9|NA|NA|TRBJ2-5
TGTGCCAGCAGCCAGGAGGACGGGTTGGAGACCCAGTACTTC
CASSQEDGLETQYF
>TRBV7-2|NA|NA|TRBJ1-4
TGTGCCAGCAGCTTAGCTGCAGCCTCCAGGGTGTTTTTT
CASSLAAASRVFF
>TRBV28|NA|TRBD2|TRBJ2-5
TGTGCCAGCAGTTTTCCCCCTAGGACTAGCGGGAGAGGAGAGACCCAGTACTTC
CASSFPPRTSGRGETQYF
>TRBV12-3/TRBV12-4|NA|TRBD1|TRBJ1-1
TGTGCCAGCAGTCTAGGTTTGCAGGGGGTGAACACTGAAGCTTTCTTT
CASSLGLQGVNTEAFF
>TRBV10-3|few|NA|TRBJ2-5
TGTGCCATCAGTGATTATAACAGGCAAGAGACCCAGTACTTC
CAISDYNRQETQYF
>TRBV7-2|NA|NA|TRBJ2-7
TGTGCCAGCAGACCTCAGGGGTCCGTCGAGCAGTACTTC
CASRPQGSVEQYF
>TRBV7-7|NA|NA|TRBJ1-1
TGTGCTAGCAGCTTAGCGGGGGACCGAGAGATGAACACTGAAGCTTTCTTT
CASSLAGDREMNTEAFF
>TRBV29-1|NA|NA|TRBJ1-2
TGCAGCGTTGCCCGGCCAATTGGTGGCTACACCTTC
CSVARPIGGYTF
>TRBV5-1|few|TRBD2|TRBJ2-1
TGCGCCAGCAGTCCCTCCGTGACTAGCGGATACAATGAGCAGTTCTTC
CASSPSVTSGYNEQFF
>TRBV6-2/TRBV6-3|few|NA|TRBJ1-2
TGTGCCAGCAGTTACTCCTTGGAGTCCAACTATGGCTACGCCTTC
CASSYSLESNYGYAF
>TRBV28|NA|TRBD2|TRBJ2-5
TGTGCCAGCCTCTTCGGGACTAGCGGGAGAGGGACCCAGTACTTC
CASLFGTSGRGTQYF
>TRBV7-9|few|NA|TRBJ1-2
TGTGCCAGCAGCTCCAGTAAGAACTATGGCTACACCTTC
CASSSSKNYGYTF
>TRBV29-1|NA|NA|TRBJ1-2
TGCAGCGTTCGACAGGCCTATGGCTACACCTTC
CSVRQAYGYTF
>TRBV7-9|NA|NA|TRBJ1-6
TGTGCCAGCAGCTTAACAAGCTCCTATAATTCACCCCTCCACTTT
CASSLTSSYNSPLHF
>TRBV20-1|few|NA|TRBJ1-4
TGCAGTGCCCGCCAGGACCTCGAGGGAACTAATGAAAAACTGTTTTTT
CSARQDLEGTNEKLFF
>TRBV20-1|few|NA|TRBJ2-7
TGCAGTGGTCGACCTAGGTACATCAGCCACGAGCAGTACTTC
CSGRPRYISHEQYF
>TRBV20-1|NA|NA|TRBJ1-4
TGCAGTGCTAGAGATCGCACAGTCGAAAAACTGTTTTTT
CSARDRTVEKLFF
>TRBV6-2/TRBV6-3|NA|TRBD1|TRBJ1-1
TGTGTCAGCAGTACCCCGGGACAGGGGATTATGAACACTGAAGCTTTCTTT
CVSSTPGQGIMNTEAFF
>TRBV4-3|NA|TRBD1|TRBJ1-1
TGCGCCAGCAGCCAAGGAAACGACCGGGACAGGGTCGACGCTTTCTTT
CASSQGNDRDRVDAFF
>TRBV2|NA|NA|TRBJ2-3
TGTGCCAGCAGATTTAGTGGAGCTCCGACAGATACGCAGTATTTT
CASRFSGAPTDTQYF
>TRBV20-1|NA|NA|TRBJ2-1
TGCAGTGCCCATATGGGCGGAACCTACAATGAGCAGTTCTTC
CSAHMGGTYNEQFF
>TRBV7-9|few|TRBD2|TRBJ2-1
TGTGCCAGCACCTTGGGGGGGTACAATGAGCAGTTCTTC
CASTLGGYNEQFF
>TRBV6-5|few|TRBD1|TRBJ2-1
TGTGCCAGCAGTTTTTTTGCAGGGGGCGGTACAGCTGAGCAGTTCTTC
CASSFFAGGGTAEQFF
>TRBV5-8|NA|TRBD2|TRBJ2-5
TGTGCCAGCACCACCGGGACTAGCGGAGACCCGTTTTCAGAGACCCAGTACTTC
CASTTGTSGDPFSETQYF
>TRBV4-1|NA|TRBD2|TRBJ2-3
TGCGCCAGCAGCCAGAGGTTGACTAGCGGGATTGAAGATACGCAGTATTTT
CASSQRLTSGIEDTQYF